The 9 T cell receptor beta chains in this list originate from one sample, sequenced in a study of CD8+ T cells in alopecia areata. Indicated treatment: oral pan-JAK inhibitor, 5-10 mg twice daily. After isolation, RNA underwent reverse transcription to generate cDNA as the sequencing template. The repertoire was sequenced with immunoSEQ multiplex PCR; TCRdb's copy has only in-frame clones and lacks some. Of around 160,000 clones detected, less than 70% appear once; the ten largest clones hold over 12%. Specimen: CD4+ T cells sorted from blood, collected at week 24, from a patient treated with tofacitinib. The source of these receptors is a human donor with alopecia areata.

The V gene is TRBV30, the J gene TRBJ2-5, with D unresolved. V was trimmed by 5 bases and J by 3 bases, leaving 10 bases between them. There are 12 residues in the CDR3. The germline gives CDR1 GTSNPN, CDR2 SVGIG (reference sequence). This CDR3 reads CAWSGSKETQYF. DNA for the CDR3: TGTGCCTGGTCCGGCTCCAAAGAGACCCAGTACTTC.

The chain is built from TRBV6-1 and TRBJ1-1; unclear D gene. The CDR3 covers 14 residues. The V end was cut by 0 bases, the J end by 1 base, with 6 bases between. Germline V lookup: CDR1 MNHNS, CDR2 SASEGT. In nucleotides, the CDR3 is TGTGCCAGCAGTGAAGCGTTGGGGAACACTGAAGCTTTCTTT. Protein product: CASSEALGNTEAFF.

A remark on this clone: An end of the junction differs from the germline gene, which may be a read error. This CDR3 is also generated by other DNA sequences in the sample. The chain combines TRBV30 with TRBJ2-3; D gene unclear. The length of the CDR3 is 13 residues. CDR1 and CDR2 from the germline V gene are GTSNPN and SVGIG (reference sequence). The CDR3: CAWMKVLTDTQYF. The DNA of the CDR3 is TGCGCCTGGATGAAGGTCCTCACAGATACGCAGTATTTT.

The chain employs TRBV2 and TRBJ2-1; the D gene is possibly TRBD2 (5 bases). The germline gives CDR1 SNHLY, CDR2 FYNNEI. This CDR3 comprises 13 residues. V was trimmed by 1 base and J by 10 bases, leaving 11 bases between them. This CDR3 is CASSEVEGTEQFF. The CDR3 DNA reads TGTGCCAGCAGTGAAGTTGAGGGAACCGAGCAGTTCTTC.

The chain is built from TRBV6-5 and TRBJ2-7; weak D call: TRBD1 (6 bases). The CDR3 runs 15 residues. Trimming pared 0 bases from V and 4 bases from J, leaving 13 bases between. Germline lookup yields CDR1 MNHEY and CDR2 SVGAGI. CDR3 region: CASSYSSLGAYEQYF. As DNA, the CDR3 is TGTGCCAGCAGTTACTCGAGTCTGGGGGCTTACGAGCAGTACTTC.

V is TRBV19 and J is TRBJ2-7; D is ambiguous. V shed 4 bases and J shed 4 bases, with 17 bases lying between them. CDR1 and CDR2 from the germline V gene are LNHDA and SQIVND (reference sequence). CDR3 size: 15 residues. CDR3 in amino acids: CASSKNGRHGYEQYF. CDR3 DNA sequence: TGTGCCAGTAGTAAGAACGGACGACATGGGTACGAGCAGTACTTC.

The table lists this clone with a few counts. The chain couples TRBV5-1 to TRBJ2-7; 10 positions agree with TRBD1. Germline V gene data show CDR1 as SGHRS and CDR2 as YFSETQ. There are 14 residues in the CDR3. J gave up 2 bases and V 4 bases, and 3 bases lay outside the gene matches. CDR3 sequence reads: CASSAGQGAYEQYF. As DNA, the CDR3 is TGCGCCAGCAGCGCAGGACAGGGGGCCTACGAGCAGTACTTC.

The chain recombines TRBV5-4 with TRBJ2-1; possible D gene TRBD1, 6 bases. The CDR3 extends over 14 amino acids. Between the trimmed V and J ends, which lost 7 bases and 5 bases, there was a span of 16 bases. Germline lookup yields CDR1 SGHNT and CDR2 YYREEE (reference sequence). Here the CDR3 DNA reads TGTGCCAGCCAGGGGCTTGGGTTTAACAATGAGCAGTTCTTC. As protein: CASQGLGFNNEQFF.

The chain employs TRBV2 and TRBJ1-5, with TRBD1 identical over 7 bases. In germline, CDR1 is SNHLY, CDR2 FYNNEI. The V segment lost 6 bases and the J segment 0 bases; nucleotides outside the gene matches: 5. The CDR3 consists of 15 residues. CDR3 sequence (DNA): TGTGCCAGCAGGGGAGACAGGGCTAGCAATCAGCCCCAGCATTTT. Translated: CASRGDRASNQPQHF. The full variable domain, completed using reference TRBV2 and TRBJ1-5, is EPEVTQTPSHQVTQMGQEVILRCVPISNHLYFYWYRQILGQKVEFLVSFYNNEISEKSEIFDDQFSVERPDGSNFTLKIRSTKLEDSAMYFCASRGDRASNQPQHFGDGTRLSIL.